Below are 32 T cell receptor beta chains sequenced from a single sample in a study of blood T cell repertoires in COVID-19. TCRdb's table, derived via immunoSEQ multiplex PCR, lists solely in-frame clones and lacks some. This sample has about 200,000 clones, with over 70% found just once. The sequenced sample was peripheral blood. The source of these receptors is a woman in her sixties or seventies with acute or convalescent COVID-19.

The gene calls are TRBV5-1 and TRBJ1-5, with a tentative D call TRBD1 (6 bases). The germline gives CDR1 SGHRS, CDR2 YFSETQ. Trimming removed 0 bases from V and 7 bases from J, with 11 bases in between. This CDR3 has 14 amino acids. The CDR3 is CASSLEGGAQPQHF. CDR3 coding DNA: TGCGCCAGCAGCTTGGAAGGGGGGGCCCAGCCCCAGCATTTT.

The rearrangement joins TRBV24-1 to TRBJ2-3; 10 nucleotides line up with TRBD1. The V segment lost 5 bases and the J segment 2 bases; nucleotides outside the gene matches: 6. Germline loops: CDR1 KGHDR, CDR2 SFDVKD. The CDR3 is made up of 16 amino acids. The chain's CDR3 is CATSGGTGAPTDTQYF. The CDR3, as DNA: TGTGCCACCAGTGGAGGGACAGGGGCACCCACAGATACGCAGTATTTT.

The V call is TRBV18, the J call TRBJ1-1; D is unclear. The V end was cut by 1 base, the J end by 3 bases, with 9 bases between. There are 14 residues in the CDR3. Germline V gene data show CDR1 as KGHSH and CDR2 as LQKENI. CDR3 DNA: TGTGCCAGCTCACCACTTGGGGAGGACACTGAAGCTTTCTTT. Amino acids: CASSPLGEDTEAFF.

This clone is a singleton in its sample. The chain joins TRBV6-1 to TRBJ1-2; no firm D call. CDR3 length equals 15 residues. CDR1 and CDR2 from the germline V gene are MNHNS and SASEGT. Trimming took off 3 bases at V and 0 bases at J, with 11 bases between the two ends. For the CDR3, the DNA is TGTGCCAGCAGTGAGAGGGCAGTGACTAACTATGGCTACACCTTC. Translated, it gives CASSERAVTNYGYTF.

The rearrangement uses TRBV5-1 and TRBJ2-3; TRBD1 is a possible D gene (5 bases). CDR3 size: 19 residues. The V gene's germline CDR1 is SGHRS and CDR2 YFSETQ. The V end was cut by 0 bases, the J end by 1 base, with 21 bases between. CDR3 protein: CASSLGAYRSAGGTDTQYF. The CDR3 coding sequence is TGCGCCAGCAGCTTGGGGGCCTACAGGAGCGCCGGAGGCACAGATACGCAGTATTTT. Looking up the rest from reference TRBV5-1 and TRBJ2-3 gives the full variable domain: KAGVTQTPRYLIKTRGQQVTLSCSPISGHRSVSWYQQTPGQGLQFLFEYFSETQRNKGNFPGRFSGRQFSNSRSEMNVSTLELGDSALYLCASSLGAYRSAGGTDTQYFGPGTRLTVL.

The V call is TRBV6-4, the J call TRBJ2-3; D is perhaps TRBD2 (7 bases). The CDR3 runs 18 residues. Germline V CDR1 and CDR2: MRHNA, SNTAGT. V was shortened by 1 base and J by 0 bases, with 17 bases between the two germline ends. CDR3 region: CASSDLESGGGSTDTQYF. Written as DNA, the CDR3 is TGTGCCAGCAGTGACTTAGAATCGGGGGGCGGGAGCACAGATACGCAGTATTTT.

The V call is TRBV2, the J call TRBJ1-2; TRBD1 aligns across 7 bases. This CDR3 has 15 amino acids. Germline V gene data show CDR1 as SNHLY and CDR2 as FYNNEI. The V and J ends lost 8 bases and 8 bases, in that order; junction bases with no gene match: 17. The CDR3 here is CASLGQADLYGGYTF. The CDR3 DNA sequence: TGTGCCAGCCTCGGACAGGCAGACCTCTATGGCGGCTACACCTTC.

V usage is TRBV6-5 and J usage is TRBJ1-2; 7 positions agree with TRBD1. The CDR3 is 14 residues long. The trim removed 2 bases at V and 7 bases at J, leaving 7 bases unmatched. Germline V lookup: CDR1 MNHEY, CDR2 SVGAGI. The CDR3 loop is CASSYRTGWTGYTF. The DNA of the CDR3 is TGTGCCAGCAGTTACCGGACAGGTTGGACTGGCTACACCTTC.

This rearrangement joins TRBV27 to TRBJ2-1; D is possibly TRBD2 (6 bases). The V and J ends lost 5 bases and 2 bases respectively, with 16 bases between them. Germline values: CDR1 MNHEY, CDR2 SMNVEV (reference sequence). The CDR3 has 16 amino acids. The CDR3 bases are TGTGCCAGCAGTCTCTCTGGCGGGAATGCCTACAATGAGCAGTTCTTC. It translates to CASSLSGGNAYNEQFF.

CDR3 DNA: TGTGCCAGCAGCTTAAAACAAACTAGCGTAAACAATGAGCAGTTCTTC. Translation gives CASSLKQTSVNNEQFF. The rearrangement joins TRBV7-6 to TRBJ2-1, with 7 positions matching TRBD2. CDR1 and CDR2 from the germline V gene are SGHVS and FNYEAQ. J was trimmed by 5 bases and V by 2 bases; bases with no gene match: 9. The CDR3 covers 16 residues.

The CDR3 DNA is TGTGCCACCAGTGAGGGGGACTATGCCTACAATGAGCAGTTCTTC. Translated, it gives CATSEGDYAYNEQFF. This chain connects TRBV24-1 to TRBJ2-1; 7 bases are shared with TRBD2. From germline, CDR1 is KGHDR and CDR2 SFDVKD. The CDR3 is 15 residues long. J was trimmed by 2 bases and V by 4 bases; bases with no gene match: 4.

This chain links TRBV7-2 with TRBJ1-5; 12 nucleotides align to TRBD1. J was trimmed by 5 bases and V by 1 base; bases with no gene match: 3. Germline V gene data show CDR1 as SGHTA and CDR2 as FQGNSA. The CDR3 runs to 16 residues. Here the CDR3 reads CASSLGGTGGDQPQHF. The CDR3, as DNA: TGTGCCAGCAGCTTAGGAGGGACAGGGGGCGATCAGCCCCAGCATTTT. Combining the CDR3 with reference TRBV7-2 and TRBJ1-5 gives the whole variable domain GAGVSQSPSNKVTEKGKDVELRCDPISGHTALYWYRQSLGQGLEFLIYFQGNSAPDKSGLPSDRFSAERTGGSVSTLTIQRTQQEDSAVYLCASSLGGTGGDQPQHFGDGTRLSIL.

This chain joins TRBV7-3 and TRBJ2-1, with 7 bases identical to TRBD1. This CDR3 contains 15 residues. CDR1 is SGHTA and CDR2 is FQGTGA in the germline V gene. V shed 5 bases and J 7 bases; nucleotides not matched to a gene: 11. Here the CDR3 reads CASSPNPTGKNEQFF. CDR3 sequence (DNA): TGTGCCAGCAGCCCTAACCCGACAGGGAAGAATGAGCAGTTCTTC.

This chain uses TRBV7-9 with TRBJ1-5, with 8 bases matching TRBD1. Germline V gene data show CDR1 as SEHNR and CDR2 as FQNEAQ (reference sequence). The CDR3 contains 15 residues. The V segment lost 5 bases and the J segment 4 bases; nucleotides outside the gene matches: 7. The CDR3 DNA reads TGTGCCAGCAGCCAATCAACAGGGGGAAATCAGCCCCAGCATTTT. It codes for CASSQSTGGNQPQHF.

This chain connects TRBV10-3 to TRBJ1-1, with 8 bases fitting TRBD1. Germline V gene lookup returns CDR1 ENHRY and CDR2 SYGVKD. The V segment lost 2 bases and the J segment 1 base; nucleotides outside the gene matches: 3. This CDR3 is built from 15 residues. Here the CDR3 DNA reads TGTGCCATCAGTGAGCTCGGACAGGGGAACACTGAAGCTTTCTTT. Its translation is CAISELGQGNTEAFF.

This clone was detected only a few times. The rearrangement links TRBV4-1 to TRBJ2-5, with 8 bases identical to TRBD2. This CDR3 has 15 amino acids. V shed 4 bases, J shed 4 bases, and the junction held 8 bases outside the gene matches. CDR1 MGHRA and CDR2 YSYEKL come from the germline V gene. In DNA form, the CDR3 reads TGCGCCAGCAGCCGAGGACTAGCATTCATAGAGACCCAGTACTTC. Amino acid sequence: CASSRGLAFIETQYF.

This chain uses TRBV5-4 with TRBJ2-1; 11 nucleotides match TRBD2. With 2 bases clipped from V and 0 bases from J, the junction kept 7 bases outside the gene matches. The germline CDR1 and CDR2 sequences are SGHNT and YYREEE (reference sequence). The CDR3 covers 18 residues. The CDR3: CASSFSSGRPSSYNEQFF. The CDR3 coding sequence is TGTGCCAGCAGCTTTTCTAGCGGGAGGCCGAGCTCCTACAATGAGCAGTTCTTC. Full variable domain (rest looked up from reference TRBV5-4 and TRBJ2-1): ETGVTQSPTHLIKTRGQQVTLRCSSQSGHNTVSWYQQALGQGPQFIFQYYREEENGRGNFPPRFSGLQFPNYSSELNVNALELDDSALYLCASSFSSGRPSSYNEQFFGPGTRLTVL.

This clone was detected only a few times. CDR3 nucleotide sequence: TGTGCCAGCAGCACCCAGGGACTGTATAGCAATCAGCCCCAGCATTTT. It translates to CASSTQGLYSNQPQHF. V is TRBV7-8 and J is TRBJ1-5; the D gene is possibly TRBD1 (5 bases). Between the trimmed V and J ends, which lost 5 bases and 0 bases, there was a span of 14 bases. The germline V gene encodes CDR1 SGHVS and CDR2 FQNEAQ. This CDR3 is 16 amino acids long.

This clone has just a few counts. This chain uses TRBV25-1 with TRBJ1-1; the match to TRBD1 covers 10 bases. This CDR3 has 11 amino acids. V trimming: 6 bases; J trimming: 8 bases; junction bases outside the gene matches: 0. Germline loops: CDR1 MGHDK, CDR2 SYGVNS. CDR3 loop: CASRGQGEAFF. The DNA for the CDR3 is TGTGCCAGCAGGGGACAGGGGGAAGCTTTCTTT. The variable domain in full, with the rest retrieved from reference TRBV25-1 and TRBJ1-1, is EADIYQTPRYLVIGTGKKITLECSQTMGHDKMYWYQQDPGMELHLIHYSYGVNSTEKGDLSSESTVSRIRTEHFPLTLESARPSHTSQYLCASRGQGEAFFGQGTRLTVV.

On this clone: Relative to the germline gene, one junction end is altered; a read error may explain this. This chain connects TRBV10-3 to TRBJ2-3; 11 nucleotides agree with TRBD2. There are 16 residues in the CDR3. Germline V lookup: CDR1 ENHRY, CDR2 SYGVKD. CDR3 sequence reads: CAINEGVAGGSDTQYF. CDR3 nucleotides: TGTGCCATCAATGAGGGAGTAGCGGGAGGGTCGGATACGCAGTATTTT.

Remarks on this clone: The same CDR3 also results from other DNA sequences found in this sample. J is TRBJ2-7 and V is TRBV19; 7 bases fit TRBD2. CDR1 is LNHDA and CDR2 is SQIVND in the germline V gene (reference sequence). The CDR3 totals 14 residues. With 2 bases clipped from V and 4 bases from J, the junction kept 5 bases outside the gene matches. The CDR3 reads CASSILAGAYEQYF. For the CDR3, the DNA is TGTGCCAGTAGTATACTGGCGGGAGCGTACGAGCAGTACTTC.

This chain uses TRBV9 with TRBJ2-3; 8 nucleotides match TRBD2. The germline V gene encodes CDR1 SGDLS and CDR2 YYNGEE. The length of the CDR3 is 15 residues. J gave up 2 bases and V 4 bases, and 6 bases lay outside the gene matches. The CDR3 loop is CASSPGGAPTDTQYF. CDR3 bases: TGTGCCAGCAGCCCCGGGGGGGCTCCCACAGATACGCAGTATTTT.

The chain carries TRBV27 and TRBJ2-3; TRBD2 agrees at 16 bases. The V and J ends lost 5 bases and 5 bases, in that order; junction bases with no gene match: 4. Germline CDR1 is MNHEY and CDR2 is SMNVEV (reference sequence). This CDR3 has 16 amino acids. The CDR3 DNA reads as TGTGCCAGCAGTCCGGGACTAGCGGGAGGGGGAGATACGCAGTATTTT. Protein product: CASSPGLAGGGDTQYF.

This clone was counted a few times. The chain joins TRBV5-1 to TRBJ2-1; tentative D call: TRBD2 (6 bases). Between the trimmed V and J ends, which lost 4 bases and 0 bases, there was a span of 17 bases. The CDR3 loop spans 17 amino acids. CDR1 is SGHRS and CDR2 is YFSETQ in the germline V gene. This chain's CDR3 is CASSPRGTSSSYNEQFF. The DNA for the CDR3 is TGCGCCAGCAGCCCCCGCGGGACTTCCAGCTCCTACAATGAGCAGTTCTTC.

This clone has ten or more counts. This chain's CDR3 is CASSQDREDTIYF. CDR3 nucleotides: TGTGCCAGCAGCCAAGACAGGGAGGACACCATATATTTT. The V and J genes are TRBV3-1 (or the pseudogene TRBV3-2) and TRBJ1-3, with TRBD1 as a possible D gene (5 bases). The V and J ends lost 0 bases and 8 bases respectively, with 8 bases between them. The germline V gene has CDR1 LGHDT and CDR2 YNNKEL (reference sequence). The CDR3 loop spans 13 amino acids.

CDR3 coding DNA: TGTGCCAGTAGTCCCAGCGGGAGCCTAACCTACGAGCAGTACTTC. Its protein product is CASSPSGSLTYEQYF. The gene calls are TRBV19 and TRBJ2-7; 8 positions agree with TRBD2. This CDR3 comprises 15 residues. The V gene's germline CDR1 is LNHDA and CDR2 SQIVND (reference sequence). V shed 5 bases, J shed 2 bases, and the junction held 8 bases outside the gene matches.

This clone was counted between two and nine times. The chain has TRBV6-5 and TRBJ1-3; 7 bases match TRBD1. The V segment lost 0 bases and the J segment 0 bases; nucleotides outside the gene matches: 2. This CDR3 comprises 16 residues. Per germline, CDR1 MNHEY and CDR2 SVGAGI. CDR3 residues: CASSYSRTGSGNTIYF. DNA of the CDR3: TGTGCCAGCAGTTACTCGCGGACAGGCTCTGGAAACACCATATATTTT.

The chain links TRBV7-8 to TRBJ2-5; TRBD2 is a possible D gene (5 bases). The V gene lost 6 bases and the J gene lost 3 bases, with 14 bases spanning the gap. The CDR3 totals 14 residues. CDR1 and CDR2 from the germline V gene are SGHVS and FQNEAQ. In nucleotides, the CDR3 is TGTGCCAGCAGGGGTACTAGGACGGAAGAGACCCAGTACTTC. As protein: CASRGTRTEETQYF.

The chain couples TRBV27 to TRBJ2-1; 12 bases align to TRBD2. CDR3 length: 16 amino acids. The germline gives CDR1 MNHEY, CDR2 SMNVEV (reference sequence). The trim removed 3 bases at V and 7 bases at J, leaving 7 bases unmatched. CDR3 amino acids: CASSFPLAGGGNEQFF. The CDR3 nucleotides are TGTGCCAGCAGTTTCCCTCTAGCGGGAGGGGGTAATGAGCAGTTCTTC.

Worth noting for this clone: Distinct nucleotide sequences in the sample also encode this CDR3. V gene TRBV7-9 combines with J gene TRBJ2-1; 10 bases are shared with TRBD2. Germline CDR1 and CDR2: SEHNR and FQNEAQ (reference sequence). The CDR3 runs 15 residues. V lost 1 base, J lost 7 bases, and 4 bases stayed unmatched. The CDR3 region has the DNA TGTGCCAGCAGCTTAGTGCTAGCGGGAGAGAATGAGCAGTTCTTC. This encodes CASSLVLAGENEQFF.

The chain has TRBV18 and TRBJ2-5; D may be TRBD1 (6 bases). The CDR3 consists of 15 residues. V lost 5 bases and J lost 2, with 15 bases in between. Germline assignment: CDR1 KGHSH and CDR2 LQKENI. CDR3 nucleotides: TGTGCCAGCTCATCTATGGGGACACGGCAAGAGACCCAGTACTTC. Encoded protein: CASSSMGTRQETQYF.

The V call is TRBV2, the J call TRBJ2-5; perhaps TRBD2 as D (6 bases). The CDR3 is made up of 14 amino acids. Germline CDR1 and CDR2: SNHLY and FYNNEI. Trimming left V 1 base short and J 4 bases short, with 10 bases between. The CDR3 DNA is TGTGCCAGCAGTGAAGACGGGAGCGGAGAGACCCAGTACTTC. This translates into CASSEDGSGETQYF.